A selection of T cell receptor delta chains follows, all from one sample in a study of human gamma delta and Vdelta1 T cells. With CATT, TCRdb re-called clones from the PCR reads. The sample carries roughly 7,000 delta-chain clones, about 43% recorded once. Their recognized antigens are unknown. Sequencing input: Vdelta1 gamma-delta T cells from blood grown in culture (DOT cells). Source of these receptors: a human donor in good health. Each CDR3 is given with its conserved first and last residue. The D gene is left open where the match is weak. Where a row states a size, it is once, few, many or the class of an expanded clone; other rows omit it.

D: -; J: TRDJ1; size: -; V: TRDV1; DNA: TGTGCTCTTGGGGAACTCCCCCCCCGCCTTCCTACTCGAGACTACTGGGGGATTAAGTACACCGATAAACTCATCTTT; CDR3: CALGELPPRLPTRDYWGIKYTDKLIF
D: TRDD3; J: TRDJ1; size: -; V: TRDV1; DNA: TGTGCTCTTGGGGAGGGCCCCAAGGTATACTGGGGCCGCGGGTATAAACTCATCTTT; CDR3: CALGEGPKVYWGRGYKLIF
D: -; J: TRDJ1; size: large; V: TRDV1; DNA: TGTGCTCTTGGGGCAAGACTACTACACGATAAACTCATCTTT; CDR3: CALGARLLHDKLIF
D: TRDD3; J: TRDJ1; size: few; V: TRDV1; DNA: TGTGCTCTTGGGGATCTATACCTGGGGGTTCCCTTCGCCGATAAACTCATCTTT; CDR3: CALGDLYLGVPFADKLIF
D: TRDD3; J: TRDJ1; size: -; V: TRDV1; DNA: TGTGCTCTTGGGGAACCCCATTTCCTACGGGGGATACGCGAGGCCGATAAACTCATCTTT; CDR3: CALGEPHFLRGIREADKLIF
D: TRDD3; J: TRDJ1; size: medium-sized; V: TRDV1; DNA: TGTGCTCTTGGGGATGTAACCGTACTGGGGGATAAACTCATCTTT; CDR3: CALGDVTVLGDKLIF
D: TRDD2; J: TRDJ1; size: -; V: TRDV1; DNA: TGTGCTCTTGGGGGTACCTTCCTACGTCGTACTGGCTGGAAGTACACCGATAAACTCATCTTT; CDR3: CALGGTFLRRTGWKYTDKLIF
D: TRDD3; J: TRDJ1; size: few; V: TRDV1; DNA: TGTGCTCTTGGGTGTCGGCCTTCCCAGTACTGGGGGACTGGCCCGGCGAGATACACCGATAAACTCATCTTT; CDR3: CALGCRPSQYWGTGPARYTDKLIF
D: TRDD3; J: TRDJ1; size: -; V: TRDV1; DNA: TGTTCTCTTGGGGAATCTTCTGTACTGGGGGACACCGATAAACTCATCTTT; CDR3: CSLGESSVLGDTDKLIF
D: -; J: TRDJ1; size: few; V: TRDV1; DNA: TGTGCTCTTGGGGAACGGGAGGGATCTCTTGGCGATAAACTCATCTTT; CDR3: CALGEREGSLGDKLIF
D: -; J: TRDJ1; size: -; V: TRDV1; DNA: TGTGCTCTTGGGGAACTCACCCCATACGTGTACACCGATAAACTCATCTTT; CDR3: CALGELTPYVYTDKLIF
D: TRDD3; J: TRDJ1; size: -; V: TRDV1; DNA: TGTGCTCCTGGGGAACTAAAAGGGATACGCTCCGATAAACTCATCTTT; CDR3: CAPGELKGIRSDKLIF
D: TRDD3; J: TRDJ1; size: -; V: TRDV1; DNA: TGTGCTCTTGGGGAACACCCCTTCCTCCCCTGGGGGATCAAATCCGATAAACTCATCTTT; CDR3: CALGEHPFLPWGIKSDKLIF
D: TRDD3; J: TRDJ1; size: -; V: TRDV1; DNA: TGTGCTCTTGGGGAACGGTATCGGGGGGATACCTGGTCCACCGATAAACTCATCTTT; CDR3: CALGERYRGDTWSTDKLIF
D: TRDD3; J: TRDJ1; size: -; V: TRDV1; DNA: TGTGCTCTTGGGATCTTTCCTACGGGGGGATACGTACCCACCGTTTACTACACCGATAAACTCATCTTT; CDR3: CALGIFPTGGYVPTVYYTDKLIF
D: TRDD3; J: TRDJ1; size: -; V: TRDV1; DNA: TGTGCTCTTGGGGAAGGCCTACCTGACGTACTGGGGGAGTCTCTGACCGATAAACTCATCTTT; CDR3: CALGEGLPDVLGESLTDKLIF
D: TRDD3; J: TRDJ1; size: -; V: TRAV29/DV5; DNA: TGTGCAGCCCAAGCGCACAGATACTGGGGGATTCCCGATAAACTCATCTTT; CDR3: CAAQAHRYWGIPDKLIF
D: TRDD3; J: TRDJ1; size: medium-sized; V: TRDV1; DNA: TGTGCTCTTGGGGAATTTCTCCCCCTGGGGGATATACGGGGAACGTACACCGATAAACTCATCTTT; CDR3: CALGEFLPLGDIRGTYTDKLIF
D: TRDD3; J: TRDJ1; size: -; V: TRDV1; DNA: TGTGCTCTTGGGAACTTCCTCACGATTGGTGGGGGATACACCAGGTACACCGATAAACTCATCTTT; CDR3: CALGNFLTIGGGYTRYTDKLIF
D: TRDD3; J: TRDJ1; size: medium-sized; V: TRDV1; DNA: TGTGCTCTTGGGGCCCCCGGGAATCTGGGGGTTTCGTACACCGATAAACTCATCTTT; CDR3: CALGAPGNLGVSYTDKLIF
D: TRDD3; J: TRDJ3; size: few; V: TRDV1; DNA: TGTGCTCTTGGGAACTATGCGGTCGGGATACAAAGCTCCTGGGACACCCGACAGATGTTTTTC; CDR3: CALGNYAVGIQSSWDTRQMFF
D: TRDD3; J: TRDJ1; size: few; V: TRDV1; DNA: TGTGCTCTTGGGGCTACCCACCCTGCTGGGGGATACCCATACACCGATAAACTCATCTTT; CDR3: CALGATHPAGGYPYTDKLIF
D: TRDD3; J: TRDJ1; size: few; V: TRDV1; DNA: TGTGCTCTTGGGGAATTCGTGCTGGGGGATACGCACTCTCCGTACACCGATAAACTCATCTTT; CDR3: CALGEFVLGDTHSPYTDKLIF
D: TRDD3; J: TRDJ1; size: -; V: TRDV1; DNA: TGTGCTCTTGGGGAAGTTTCGGGGGTACTGGGGGACATAAAGGGGTACACCGATAAACTCATCTTT; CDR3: CALGEVSGVLGDIKGYTDKLIF
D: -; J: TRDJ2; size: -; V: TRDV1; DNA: TGTGCTCTTGGGGAGCGACCCAGGGTAGCAGCACAACTCTTCTTT; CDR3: CALGERPRVAAQLFF
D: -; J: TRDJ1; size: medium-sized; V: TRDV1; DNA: TGTGCTCTTGGGAATCCACCCCTCTCCTACGCGACCGATAAACTCATCTTT; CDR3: CALGNPPLSYATDKLIF
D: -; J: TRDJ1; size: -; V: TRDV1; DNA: TGTGCTCTTGGGGAAGAGACTGATAAACTCATCTTT; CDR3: CALGEETDKLIF
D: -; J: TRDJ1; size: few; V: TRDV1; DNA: TGTGCTCTTGGGGAACTTGGGCCTTCCTACGTCTGGGGGACTCCGTACACCGATAAACTCATCTTT; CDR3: CALGELGPSYVWGTPYTDKLIF
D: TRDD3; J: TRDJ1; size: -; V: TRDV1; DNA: TGTGCTCTTGGGGAACTCCCTCTACTTCCCCTACGGCGGTCAGTACTGGGGGATAGAGTCGCCGATAAACTCATCTTT; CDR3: CALGELPLLPLRRSVLGDRVADKLIF
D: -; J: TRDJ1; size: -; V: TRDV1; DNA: TGTGCTCTTGGGGACCCTTCGAACCCCTCGTACACCGATAAACTCATCTTT; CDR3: CALGDPSNPSYTDKLIF
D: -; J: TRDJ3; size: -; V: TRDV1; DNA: TGTGCTCTTGGGGAATACTCCGGGGGGGTCCCGGGCGCCTGGGACACCCGACAGATGTTTTTC; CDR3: CALGEYSGGVPGAWDTRQMFF
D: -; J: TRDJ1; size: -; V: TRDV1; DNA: TGTGCTCTTGGGGGGGGGCCCAAAGGGTACACCGATAAACTCATCTTT; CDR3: CALGGGPKGYTDKLIF
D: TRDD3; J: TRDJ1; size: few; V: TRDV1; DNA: TGTGCTCTTGGGGAACGGGGACTAGTATTTACTGTCATAACTGGGGGTTACACCGATAAACTCATCTTT; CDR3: CALGERGLVFTVITGGYTDKLIF
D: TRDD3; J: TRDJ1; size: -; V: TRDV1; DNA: TGTGCTCTTGGGGAACTAGGCTCCCTACTGGGGTACACCGATAAACTCATCTTT; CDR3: CALGELGSLLGYTDKLIF
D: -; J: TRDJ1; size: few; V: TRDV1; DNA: TGTGCTCTTGGGGAACTAGTTCTGGGTTCCTACTGGGTGATTGACTACACCGATAAACTCATCTTT; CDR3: CALGELVLGSYWVIDYTDKLIF
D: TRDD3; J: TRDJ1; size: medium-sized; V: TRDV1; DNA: TGTGCTCTTGGGGAACGCTATATCCTACATACATTGAGGGGGATACGAGTCACCGATAAACTCATCTTT; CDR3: CALGERYILHTLRGIRVTDKLIF
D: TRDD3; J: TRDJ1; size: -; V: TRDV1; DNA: TGTGCTCTTGGGGGAATTCGGCCTTCCTCCTTTACTGGGGGATATCTGTACACCGATAAACTCATCTTT; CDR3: CALGGIRPSSFTGGYLYTDKLIF
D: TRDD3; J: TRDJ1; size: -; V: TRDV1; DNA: TGTGCTCTTGGGGAATGGGTCGCGACATGGTTGGGGATACGCGGAACCGATAAACTCATCTTT; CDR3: CALGEWVATWLGIRGTDKLIF
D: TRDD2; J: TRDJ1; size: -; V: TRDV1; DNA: TGTGCTCTTGGGGAACTGAAATTACCACCCTTCCTACCTGTACTGTACACCGATAAACTCATCTTT; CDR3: CALGELKLPPFLPVLYTDKLIF
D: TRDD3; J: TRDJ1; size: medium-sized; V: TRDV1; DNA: TGTGCTCTTGGGGTTCCTTCCTATCTTTGGGGGATACCCACGTACACCGATAAACTCATCTTT; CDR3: CALGVPSYLWGIPTYTDKLIF
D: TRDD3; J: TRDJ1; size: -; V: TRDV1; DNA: TGTGCTCTGGGGAACGGTTTACTGGGGGATAAATCCCCCGATAAACTCATCTTT; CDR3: CALGNGLLGDKSPDKLIF
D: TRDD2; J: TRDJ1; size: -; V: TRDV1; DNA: TGTGCTCTTGGGAATTCCTACCGGGGACCTGGGATGTATATCGGGTACACCGATAAACTCATCTTT; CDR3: CALGNSYRGPGMYIGYTDKLIF
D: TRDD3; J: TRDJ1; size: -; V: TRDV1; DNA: TGTGCTCTTGGGGAACTACCCCCATACTGGGGGATACGATCCCGAATGTCCGATAAACTCATCTTT; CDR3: CALGELPPYWGIRSRMSDKLIF
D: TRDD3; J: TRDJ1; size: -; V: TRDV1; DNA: TGTGCTCTTGGGGTTGGGGGACAGTACACCGATAAACTCATCTTT; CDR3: CALGVGGQYTDKLIF
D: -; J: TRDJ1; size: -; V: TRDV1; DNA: TGTGCTCTTGGGGAATTATTAGGCCTGGCTGCAGGCCTCCACCTGTCTGGGAAACTCATCTTT; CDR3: CALGELLGLAAGLHLSGKLIF
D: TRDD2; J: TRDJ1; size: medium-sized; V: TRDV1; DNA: TGTGCTCTTGGGGAACGGACCCTATTCCTACCCTGGTCGGTCATCACCGATAAACTCATCTTT; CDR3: CALGERTLFLPWSVITDKLIF
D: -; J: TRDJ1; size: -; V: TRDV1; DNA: TGTGCTCTTGGGGAAATAACGGCGCTTCCTGGCCACTTACTGTTGCCCTACACCGATAAACTCATCTTT; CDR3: CALGEITALPGHLLLPYTDKLIF
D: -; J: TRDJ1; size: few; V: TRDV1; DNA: TGTGCTCTTGGGGAACTCAATCCCGGCCTTCTATCGTACACCGATAAACTCATCTTT; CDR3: CALGELNPGLLSYTDKLIF
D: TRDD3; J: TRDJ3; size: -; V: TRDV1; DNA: TGTGCTCTTGGGGAACTAGTTGGCCGAAGGGGCTGGGGGGATCGCTCCTGGGACGCCCGACAGATGTTTTTC; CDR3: CALGELVGRRGWGDRSWDARQMFF
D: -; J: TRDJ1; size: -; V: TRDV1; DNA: TGTGCTCTTGGGGGTTCCTACGTTTCCCTTACTGGGGGTTTGTACACCGATAAACTCATCTTT; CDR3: CALGGSYVSLTGGLYTDKLIF
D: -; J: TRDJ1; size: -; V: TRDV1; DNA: TGTGCTCTTGGGGGGTTTAGGGCCCTCGGGATAGACTTCATGTACACCGATAAACTCATCTTT; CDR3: CALGGFRALGIDFMYTDKLIF
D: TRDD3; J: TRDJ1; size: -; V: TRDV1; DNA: TGTGCTCTTGGGGAACTAGATGCTCTCTACTGGGGGATATCATTCCCCATTTGCACCGATAAACTCATCTTT; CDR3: CALGELDALYWGISFPICTDKLIF
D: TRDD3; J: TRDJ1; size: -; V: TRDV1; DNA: TGTGCTCTTGGGCCCCACCCAGTACTGGGGGTATTCGATAAACTCATCTTT; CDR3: CALGPHPVLGVFDKLIF
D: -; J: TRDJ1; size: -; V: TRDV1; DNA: TGTGCTCTTGGGGACTTTTTCATGGGGGGCCAGGGCGATAAACTCATCTTT; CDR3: CALGDFFMGGQGDKLIF
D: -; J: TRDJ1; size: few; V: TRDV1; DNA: TGTGCTCTTGGGGAACTCCCCGGGCCCAAACCCTGGTGGTGCAGACTCATCTTT; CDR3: CALGELPGPKPWWCRLIF
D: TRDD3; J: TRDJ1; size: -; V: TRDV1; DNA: TGTGCTCTTGGGCCTCAAAGCCGGTCTACTGGGGGATACGGGGTTAAACTCATCTTT; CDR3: CALGPQSRSTGGYGVKLIF
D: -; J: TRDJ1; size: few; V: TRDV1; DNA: TGTGCTCTTGGGGACCCTTTGGGGTCCCTCGGCGGAGATAACACCGATAAACTCATCTTT; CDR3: CALGDPLGSLGGDNTDKLIF